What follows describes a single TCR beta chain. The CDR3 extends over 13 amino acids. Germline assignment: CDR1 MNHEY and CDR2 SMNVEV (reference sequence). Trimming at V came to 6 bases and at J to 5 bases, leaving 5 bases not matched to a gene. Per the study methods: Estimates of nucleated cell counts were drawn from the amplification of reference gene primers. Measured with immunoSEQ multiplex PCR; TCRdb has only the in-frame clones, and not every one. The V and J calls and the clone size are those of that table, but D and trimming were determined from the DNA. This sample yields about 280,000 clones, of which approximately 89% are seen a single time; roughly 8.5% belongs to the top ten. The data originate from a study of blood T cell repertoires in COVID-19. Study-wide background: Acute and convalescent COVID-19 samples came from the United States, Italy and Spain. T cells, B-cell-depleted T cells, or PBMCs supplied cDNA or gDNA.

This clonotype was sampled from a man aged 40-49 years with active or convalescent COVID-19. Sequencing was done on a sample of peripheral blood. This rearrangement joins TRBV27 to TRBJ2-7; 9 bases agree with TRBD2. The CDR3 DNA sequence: TGTGCCAGCAGCGTTAGCGGGAGCCACGAGCAGTACTTC. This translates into CASSVSGSHEQYF.